These 29 T cell receptor beta chains came from one sample sequenced in a study of cytomegalovirus exposure and HLA in healthy donors. In the PCR, 60 Vbeta and 13 Jbeta primers were used. Repertoires were generated with immunoSEQ multiplex PCR, while TCRdb's copy carries only in-frame clones and drops some. The sample lists tens of thousands of clones, around 80% occurring once. Source material: PBMCs. The receptors stem from a male donor in good health and CMV-seropositive.

In its sample, this clone was seen a few times. The chain has TRBV4-3 and TRBJ2-7, with D possibly being TRBD2 (6 bases). The ends were cut back, 3 bases at V and 1 base at J, with 13 bases in the middle. CDR3 size: 15 residues. Germline CDR1 is LGHNA and CDR2 is YSLEER. This chain's CDR3 is CASSHRSGPSYEQYF. For the CDR3, the DNA is TGCGCCAGCAGCCACCGCAGCGGGCCATCCTACGAGCAGTACTTC.

The chain carries TRBV7-8 and TRBJ1-1, with 8 bases aligning to TRBD1. The CDR3 sequence is 13 residues long. J gave up 4 bases and V 5 bases, and 3 bases lay outside the gene matches. Germline lookup yields CDR1 SGHVS and CDR2 FQNEAQ. The CDR3 nucleotides are TGTGCCAGCAGCGCTACAGGGGGCACTGAAGCTTTCTTT. Its translation: CASSATGGTEAFF.

Only one count was recorded for this clone. The CDR3 bases are TGTGCCAGCAGTTACAGTAGTAGCGGGAGCTACGAGCAGTACTTC. It specifies CASSYSSSGSYEQYF. V usage is TRBV6-5 and J usage is TRBJ2-5; 9 bases are shared with TRBD2. Judging by the DNA end, TRBJ2-7 fits better; the J call may be wrong. In germline, CDR1 is MNHEY, CDR2 SVGAGI. This CDR3 is 15 amino acids long.

The V gene is TRBV25-1, the J gene TRBJ2-1; the D gene is possibly TRBD2 (6 bases). V lost 5 bases and J 9 bases, leaving 23 bases between the germline ends. This CDR3 contains 16 residues. Looked up from germline, CDR1 is MGHDK and CDR2 is SYGVNS. The CDR3 reads CASSPPSVSWRGEQFF. The CDR3 DNA is TGTGCCAGCAGTCCTCCTAGCGTTTCTTGGAGGGGTGAGCAGTTCTTC.

The J gene is TRBJ2-5, the V gene TRBV7-2; D is possibly TRBD2 (6 bases). The V end lost 2 bases, the J end lost 9 bases, and 19 bases lay between the germline ends. The germline V gene has CDR1 SGHTA and CDR2 FQGNSA. CDR3 length: 15 amino acids. The chain's CDR3 is CASSLSRTTGQPQYF. The CDR3 DNA is TGTGCCAGCAGCTTATCCAGGACTACCGGCCAGCCCCAGTACTTC.

In its sample, this clone was seen a few times. The V call is TRBV5-1, the J call TRBJ2-1, with 14 positions matching TRBD2. The CDR3 sequence is 17 residues long. The junction had 6 bases not matched to a gene; V was cut back by 4 bases and J by 3 bases. Germline values: CDR1 SGHRS, CDR2 YFSETQ. The CDR3 reads CASSPGTSGSFYNEQFF. The CDR3 DNA reads as TGCGCCAGCAGCCCGGGGACTAGCGGGAGCTTCTACAATGAGCAGTTCTTC.

This clone was counted between two and nine times. CDR3 region: CSVLRGMNTEAFF. Written as DNA, the CDR3 is TGCAGCGTCCTCAGGGGAATGAACACTGAAGCTTTCTTT. The chain has TRBV29-1 and TRBJ1-1; D perhaps matches TRBD1 (6 bases). This CDR3 comprises 13 residues. The germline gives CDR1 SQVTM, CDR2 ANQGSEA. V was cut by 6 bases and J by 0 bases, with 11 bases left in between.

The chain is built from TRBV29-1 and TRBJ2-1; 7 nucleotides align to TRBD2. V shed 6 bases, J shed 0 bases, and the junction held 8 bases outside the gene matches. Germline V gene lookup returns CDR1 SQVTM and CDR2 ANQGSEA. There are 15 residues in the CDR3. CDR3 in DNA: TGCAGCGTCAATAGCGGGTCCAACTCCTACAATGAGCAGTTCTTC. Translation gives CSVNSGSNSYNEQFF.

J is TRBJ2-1 and V is TRBV25-1; maybe TRBD1 (6 bases). The CDR3 sequence is 12 residues long. Deletions cut 2 bases from V and 7 bases from J, with 6 bases between. The germline gives CDR1 MGHDK, CDR2 SYGVNS. The CDR3 here is CASSEQGNEQFF. The CDR3 DNA follows: TGTGCCAGCAGTGAACAGGGGAATGAGCAGTTCTTC. Full variable domain (outside the CDR3, taken from reference TRBV25-1 and TRBJ2-1): EADIYQTPRYLVIGTGKKITLECSQTMGHDKMYWYQQDPGMELHLIHYSYGVNSTEKGDLSSESTVSRIRTEHFPLTLESARPSHTSQYLCASSEQGNEQFFGPGTRLTVL.

The chain uses TRBV5-1 and TRBJ2-5; 8 bases match TRBD1. J gave up 2 bases and V 4 bases, and 4 bases lay outside the gene matches. The CDR3 totals 14 residues. CDR1 is SGHRS and CDR2 is YFSETQ in the germline V gene. The CDR3 protein is CASSLGQVQETQYF. The CDR3 DNA reads TGCGCCAGCAGCCTGGGACAGGTACAAGAGACCCAGTACTTC.

The V and J genes are TRBV13 and TRBJ2-1; TRBD2 might be the D (6 bases). V lost 5 bases and J 6 bases, leaving 20 bases between the germline ends. CDR1 and CDR2 from the germline V gene are PRHDT and FYEKMQ (reference sequence). The CDR3 runs to 16 residues. CDR3 DNA sequence: TGTGCCAGCAGCCCCGGTGCGGGACTCAGGCTCAATGAGCAGTTCTTC. It yields the protein CASSPGAGLRLNEQFF.

This rearrangement joins TRBV28 to TRBJ2-3; D possibly corresponds to TRBD1 (5 bases). Germline V gene sequence: CDR1 MDHEN, CDR2 SYDVKM. This CDR3 is 17 amino acids long. V was shortened by 5 bases and J by 6 bases, with 24 bases between the two germline ends. This CDR3 reads CASSPQRLQGQADTQYF. DNA for the CDR3: TGTGCCAGCAGTCCCCAGAGATTGCAGGGTCAGGCGGATACGCAGTATTTT.

The chain is built from TRBV12-2 and TRBJ2-3; the table's D call, TRBD2, was not checked against the DNA. TRBV12-2 constitutes a pseudogene. The CDR3 sequence is 13 residues long. The CDR3 DNA reads TGTGCAAGTCGCTTAGCGGGAGCAGATACGCAGTATTTT. Its protein product is CASRLAGADTQYF.

The sample holds one count of this clone. The CDR3 DNA sequence: TGCGCCAGCCAGGACGGGACTGGGTACGAGCAGTACTTC. The encoded protein is CASQDGTGYEQYF. This rearrangement joins TRBV5-1 to TRBJ2-7, with D possibly matching TRBD2 (6 bases). CDR3 length: 13 amino acids. V was shortened by 7 bases and J by 4 bases, with 15 bases between the two germline ends. Germline CDR1 reads SGHRS; CDR2 reads YFSETQ.

The J gene is TRBJ2-2, the V gene TRBV27; 10 nucleotides match TRBD2. Germline CDR1 is MNHEY and CDR2 is SMNVEV (reference sequence). The CDR3 loop spans 17 amino acids. J gave up 5 bases and V 3 bases, and 9 bases lay outside the gene matches. The CDR3 protein is CASSFRLAGDRTGELFF. CDR3 nucleotides: TGTGCCAGCAGTTTTAGGCTAGCGGGAGATCGGACCGGGGAGCTGTTTTTT.

The rearrangement links TRBV5-1 to TRBJ2-7; TRBD1 matches at 9 bases. Unmatched junction bases numbered 8, after V lost 4 bases and J lost 0 bases. This CDR3 comprises 16 residues. Germline loops: CDR1 SGHRS, CDR2 YFSETQ. CDR3 DNA sequence: TGCGCCAGCAGCGTAGACAGGGGGGGAAGCTCCTACGAGCAGTACTTC. Its protein is CASSVDRGGSSYEQYF.

This clone has a single count. The gene calls are TRBV5-1 and TRBJ2-5; TRBD2 matches 12 bases. Germline lookup yields CDR1 SGHRS and CDR2 YFSETQ. J lost 7 bases, V lost 6 bases, and 7 bases had no gene match. The CDR3 contains 14 residues. The CDR3 DNA reads as TGCGCCAGCACGACTAGCGGGAGCCTAGGGACCCAGTACTTC. Translation: CASTTSGSLGTQYF.

A single count supports this clone. V is TRBV6-1 and J is TRBJ1-5, with a weak D call TRBD1 (6 bases). The CDR3 has 14 residues. CDR1 and CDR2 from the germline V gene are MNHNS and SASEGT. Trimming pared 5 bases from V and 4 bases from J, leaving 12 bases between. The CDR3 loop reads CASSMTGGNQPQHF. The CDR3 region has the DNA TGTGCCAGCAGTATGACAGGCGGGAATCAGCCCCAGCATTTT.

The rearrangement uses TRBV28 and TRBJ2-1; TRBD2 aligns across 8 bases. V was clipped by 4 bases and J by 6 bases; unmatched bases: 8. CDR3 size: 15 residues. Germline CDR1 reads MDHEN; CDR2 reads SYDVKM. DNA of the CDR3: TGTGCCAGCAGTTCCCGACTAGCGCGAAGCAATGAGCAGTTCTTC. Amino acids: CASSSRLARSNEQFF.

V gene TRBV10-3 combines with J gene TRBJ2-5; perhaps TRBD2 as D (5 bases). This CDR3 has 12 residues. Germline V gene sequence: CDR1 ENHRY, CDR2 SYGVKD. V was pared by 8 bases and J by 4 bases, with 11 bases between. The CDR3 bases are TGTGCCATCGCTAGCTGGGGAGAGACCCAGTACTTC. It specifies CAIASWGETQYF.

A few counts support this clone. V and J are TRBV11-2 and TRBJ2-1; a weak D match, TRBD1 (8 bases). This CDR3 spans 12 amino acids. The germline V and J ends were trimmed by 10 bases and 7 bases, with 14 bases remaining between them. Germline V gene lookup returns CDR1 SGHAT and CDR2 FQNNGV. CDR3 in amino acids: CAITQGGNEQFF. The CDR3, as DNA: TGTGCCATCACACAGGGGGGGAATGAGCAGTTCTTC.

The chain couples TRBV30 to TRBJ1-3; D perhaps matches TRBD1 (5 bases). The CDR3 is 12 amino acids. Germline V CDR1 and CDR2: GTSNPN, SVGIG (reference sequence). With 0 bases removed from V and 8 bases from J, the gap between germline ends came to 8 bases. The CDR3 loop is CAWSVQADTIYF. Written as DNA, the CDR3 is TGTGCCTGGAGTGTACAGGCGGACACCATATATTTT.

This chain links TRBV7-2 with TRBJ2-1, with unresolved D. V was trimmed by 5 bases and J by 5 bases, leaving 16 bases between them. The CDR3 spans 15 residues. Germline CDR1 reads SGHTA; CDR2 reads FQGNSA. CDR3 loop: CASSVIRQGNNEQFF. The CDR3 nucleotides are TGTGCCAGCAGCGTTATCCGACAAGGTAACAATGAGCAGTTCTTC.

This clone is medium-sized in the sample. This CDR3 is also generated by other DNA sequences in the sample. This chain links TRBV28 with TRBJ2-1, with 8 positions matching TRBD2. Germline V gene lookup returns CDR1 MDHEN and CDR2 SYDVKM. V lost 5 bases and J lost 8; bases outside the gene matches: 17. This CDR3 is built from 17 residues. CDR3 coding DNA: TGTGCCAGCAGTCTCTGGTCACCGTCGAGCGGGAGCGATGAGCAGTTCTTC. Translation gives CASSLWSPSSGSDEQFF. The full variable domain, its missing parts supplied by reference TRBV28 and TRBJ2-1, is DVKVTQSSRYLVKRTGEKVFLECVQDMDHENMFWYRQDPGLGLRLIYFSYDVKMKEKGDIPEGYSVSREKKERFSLILESASTNQTSMYLCASSLWSPSSGSDEQFFGPGTRLTVL.

The DNA of the CDR3 is TGTGCCAGCAGCTCTCGAGTCAACTACAATGAGCAGTTCTTC. As protein: CASSSRVNYNEQFF. The gene calls are TRBV28 and TRBJ2-1; no definite D call. The germline CDR1 and CDR2 sequences are MDHEN and SYDVKM. V lost 6 bases, J lost 3 bases, and 12 bases lay in between. The CDR3 spans 14 residues.

This chain uses TRBV4-2 with TRBJ2-2, with 11 bases identical to TRBD2. V was pared by 7 bases and J by 0 bases, with 10 bases of the junction left unmatched. The CDR3 is 18 amino acids. Germline V gives CDR1 LGHNA, CDR2 YNFKEQ. The CDR3 spells CASTSISGRVANTGELFF. The CDR3 DNA is TGTGCCAGCACCAGTATTAGCGGGAGGGTTGCGAACACCGGGGAGCTGTTTTTT.

This chain connects TRBV9 to TRBJ2-1, with D possibly matching TRBD2 (6 bases). The V end was cut by 2 bases, the J end by 5 bases, with 14 bases between. CDR1 and CDR2 from the germline V gene are SGDLS and YYNGEE. The length of the CDR3 is 15 residues. Written as DNA, the CDR3 is TGTGCCAGCAGCGTTTATCGGGTAGCGGACAATGAGCAGTTCTTC. Translated, it gives CASSVYRVADNEQFF.

The chain's CDR3 is CASRQVMNTEAFF. The CDR3 coding sequence is TGTGCCAGCAGACAGGTAATGAACACTGAAGCTTTCTTT. The chain links TRBV7-2 to TRBJ1-1, with D tentatively TRBD1 (5 bases). Germline V lookup: CDR1 SGHTA, CDR2 FQGNSA. The CDR3 is made up of 13 amino acids. Trimming shortened V by 6 bases and J by 0 bases, and 8 bases separated the two germline ends.

The genes are TRBV7-3 and TRBJ1-1, with 7 bases identical to TRBD1. Germline V gene sequence: CDR1 SGHTA, CDR2 FQGTGA. The CDR3 totals 14 residues. After removal of 5 bases from V and 5 bases from J, the junction contained 8 bases not matched to a gene. The DNA for the CDR3 is TGTGCCAGCAGCGAGACAGGGCTGGGGACTGAAGCTTTCTTT. Translated: CASSETGLGTEAFF.